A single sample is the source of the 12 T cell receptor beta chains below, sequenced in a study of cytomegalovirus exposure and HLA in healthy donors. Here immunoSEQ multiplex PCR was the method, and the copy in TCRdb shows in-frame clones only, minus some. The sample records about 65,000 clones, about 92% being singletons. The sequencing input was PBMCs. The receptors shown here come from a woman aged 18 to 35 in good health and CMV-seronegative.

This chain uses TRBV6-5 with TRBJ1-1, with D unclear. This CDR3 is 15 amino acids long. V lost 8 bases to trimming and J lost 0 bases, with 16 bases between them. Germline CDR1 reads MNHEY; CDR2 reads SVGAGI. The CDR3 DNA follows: TGTGCCAGCCGCAGAGGGTCGCCGATGAACACTGAAGCTTTCTTT. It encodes CASRRGSPMNTEAFF.

Written as DNA, the CDR3 is TGTGCCAGCAGTGAAGGGTGGGGGAGGACAGATACGCAGTATTTT. It translates to CASSEGWGRTDTQYF. The chain couples TRBV6-1 to TRBJ2-3, with D tentatively TRBD2 (6 bases). CDR3 length: 15 residues. From germline, CDR1 is MNHNS and CDR2 SASEGT. The V and J ends lost 1 base and 3 bases respectively, with 11 bases between them.

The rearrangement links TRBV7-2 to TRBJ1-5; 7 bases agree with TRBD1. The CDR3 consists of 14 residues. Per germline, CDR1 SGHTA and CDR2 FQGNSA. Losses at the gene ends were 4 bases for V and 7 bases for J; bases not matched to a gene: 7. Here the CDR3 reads CASSSTGVGQPQHF. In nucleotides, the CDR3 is TGTGCCAGCAGCTCTACAGGGGTCGGACAGCCCCAGCATTTT.

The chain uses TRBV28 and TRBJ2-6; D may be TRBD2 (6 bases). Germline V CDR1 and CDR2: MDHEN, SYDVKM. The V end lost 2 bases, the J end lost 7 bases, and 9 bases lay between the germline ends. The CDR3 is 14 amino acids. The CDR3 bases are TGTGCCAGCAGTTTAGGAGGGTACGCCAACGTCCTGACTTTC. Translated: CASSLGGYANVLTF.

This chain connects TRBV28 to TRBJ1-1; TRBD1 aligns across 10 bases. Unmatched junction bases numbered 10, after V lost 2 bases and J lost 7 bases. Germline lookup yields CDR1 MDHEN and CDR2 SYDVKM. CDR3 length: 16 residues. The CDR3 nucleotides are TGTGCCAGCAGTTTACCGACAGGGGGCGTGCTGGGTGAAGCTTTCTTT. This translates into CASSLPTGGVLGEAFF.

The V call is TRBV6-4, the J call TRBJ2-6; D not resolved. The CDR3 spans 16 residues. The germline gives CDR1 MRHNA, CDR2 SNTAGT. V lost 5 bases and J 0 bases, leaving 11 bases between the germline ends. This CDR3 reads CASSLNINSGANVLTF. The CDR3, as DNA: TGTGCCAGCAGTCTCAACATAAACTCTGGGGCCAACGTCCTGACTTTC.

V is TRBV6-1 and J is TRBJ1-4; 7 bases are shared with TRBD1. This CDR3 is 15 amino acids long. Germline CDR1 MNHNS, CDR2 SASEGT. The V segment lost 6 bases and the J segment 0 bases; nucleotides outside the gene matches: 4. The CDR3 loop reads CASRKTGATNEKLFF. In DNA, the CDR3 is TGTGCCAGCAGAAAAACAGGGGCAACTAATGAAAAACTGTTTTTT.

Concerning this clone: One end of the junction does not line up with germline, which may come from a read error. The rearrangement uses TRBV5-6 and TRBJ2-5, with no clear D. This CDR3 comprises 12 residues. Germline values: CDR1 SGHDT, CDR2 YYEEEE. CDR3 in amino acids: CASSLVIEAQYF. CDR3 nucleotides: TGTGCCAGCAGCTTGGTTATAGAGGCCCAGTACTTC.

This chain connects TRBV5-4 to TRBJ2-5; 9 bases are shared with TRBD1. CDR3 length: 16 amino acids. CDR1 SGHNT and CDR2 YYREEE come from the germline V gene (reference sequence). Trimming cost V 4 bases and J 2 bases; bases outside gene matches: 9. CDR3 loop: CASSAGTGFFQETQYF. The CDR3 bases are TGTGCCAGCAGCGCCGGGACAGGGTTCTTTCAAGAGACCCAGTACTTC.

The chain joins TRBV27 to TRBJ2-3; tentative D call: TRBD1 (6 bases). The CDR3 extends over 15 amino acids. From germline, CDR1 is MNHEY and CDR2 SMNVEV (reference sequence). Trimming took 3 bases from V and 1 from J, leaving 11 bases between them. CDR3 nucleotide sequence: TGTGCCAGCAGTTTGATGGGGGCTGGCACAGATACGCAGTATTTT. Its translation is CASSLMGAGTDTQYF.

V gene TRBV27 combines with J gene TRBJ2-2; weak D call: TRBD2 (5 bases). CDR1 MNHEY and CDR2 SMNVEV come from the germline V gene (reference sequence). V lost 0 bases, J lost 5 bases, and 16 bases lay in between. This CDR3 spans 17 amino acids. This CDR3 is CASSLSTKLEGTGELFF. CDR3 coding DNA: TGTGCCAGCAGTTTATCGACTAAACTTGAAGGGACCGGGGAGCTGTTTTTT.

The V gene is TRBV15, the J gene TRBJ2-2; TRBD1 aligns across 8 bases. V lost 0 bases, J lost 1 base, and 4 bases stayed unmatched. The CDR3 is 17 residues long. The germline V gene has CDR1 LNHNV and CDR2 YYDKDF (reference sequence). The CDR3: CATSRDRGQGNTGELFF. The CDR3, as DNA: TGTGCCACCAGCAGAGATCGTGGACAGGGGAACACCGGGGAGCTGTTTTTT. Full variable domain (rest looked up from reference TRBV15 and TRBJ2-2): DAMVIQNPRYQVTQFGKPVTLSCSQTLNHNVMYWYQQKSSQAPKLLFHYYDKDFNNEADTPDNFQSRRPNTSFCFLDIRSPGLGDTAMYLCATSRDRGQGNTGELFFGEGSRLTVL.